The clone carrying this T cell receptor beta chain was detected only a few times. Per the study methods: Reference gene primer amplification gave estimated nucleated cell counts. Sequencing used immunoSEQ multiplex PCR; TCRdb keeps in-frame clones, though not all of them. V and J calls and clone size are given by that table; D and trimming were obtained from the DNA. This table has under 250,000 clones, more than 70% appearing once. These data come from a study of blood T cell repertoires in COVID-19. Overall study: The samples span acute and convalescent COVID-19 from the United States, Italy and Spain.

Trimming shortened V by 3 bases and J by 4 bases, and 9 bases separated the two germline ends. Germline V CDR1 and CDR2: MRHNA, SNTAGT. The CDR3 consists of 13 residues. The sample comprised peripheral blood. The origin of this receptor is a man aged 35-49 years with active or convalescent COVID-19. V is TRBV6-4 and J is TRBJ1-1; D is uncertain. In DNA, the CDR3 is TGTGCCAGCAGTGAAGCCCGGGGCACTGAAGCTTTCTTT. As protein: CASSEARGTEAFF.